These 18 T cell receptor beta chains originate from one sample sequenced in a study of radiation and T cells in renal cell carcinoma. Libraries were prepared by immunoSEQ multiplex PCR; TCRdb keeps only in-frame clonotypes and omits some of them. This sample has roughly 18,000 clones, with around three fifths found just once. The treatment is: treatment-naive control, cytoreductive nephrectomy. This specimen was tumor tissue, taken from a patient whose treatment was nephrectomy without radiotherapy. These receptors all stem from a man in his forties or fifties with renal cell carcinoma.

The chain employs TRBV4-1 and TRBJ2-7; D not certain. V was pared by 4 bases and J by 1 base, with 17 bases between. The CDR3 is 16 residues long. CDR1 and CDR2 (germline): MGHRA, YSYEKL. The CDR3 reads CASSPSLPRNSYEQYF. The CDR3 bases are TGCGCCAGCAGCCCGTCCCTTCCGAGAAATTCCTACGAGCAGTACTTC.

The CDR3 reads CAWSVRTGELFF. Here the CDR3 DNA reads TGTGCCTGGAGTGTACGGACCGGGGAGCTGTTTTTT. The chain employs TRBV30 and TRBJ2-2; no firm D call. The CDR3 is 12 amino acids. V dropped 0 bases and J dropped 5 bases, with 4 bases sitting between them. Germline-derived CDR1 and CDR2 are GTSNPN and SVGIG (reference sequence).

This chain joins TRBV11-2 and TRBJ1-2; unclear D gene. The V end lost 5 bases, the J end lost 3 bases, and 16 bases lay between the germline ends. Germline-derived CDR1 and CDR2 are SGHAT and FQNNGV. CDR3 length equals 15 residues. The chain's CDR3 is CASSPNSVQDYGYTF. The CDR3 DNA follows: TGTGCCAGCAGCCCCAATAGCGTGCAGGACTATGGCTACACCTTC.

This clone was seen at least ten times. The V call is TRBV29-1, the J call TRBJ1-5; tentatively, D is TRBD1 (5 bases). The CDR3 is made up of 13 amino acids. V was pared by 5 bases and J by 7 bases, with 15 bases between. Germline loops: CDR1 SQVTM, CDR2 ANQGSEA. The CDR3 sequence is CSVLGQGGQPQHF. CDR3 in DNA: TGCAGCGTTCTAGGGCAGGGCGGGCAGCCCCAGCATTTT.

There are a few counts of this clone. The chain links TRBV6-1 to TRBJ1-6, with 7 bases identical to TRBD1. The V segment lost 6 bases and the J segment 8 bases; nucleotides outside the gene matches: 10. CDR3 length: 15 amino acids. Germline V lookup: CDR1 MNHNS, CDR2 SASEGT. The CDR3 coding sequence is TGTGCCAGCAGCGGGCAGGGGGTGTGGGATTCACCCCTCCACTTT. This translates into CASSGQGVWDSPLHF.

The chain is built from TRBV6-1 and TRBJ2-2, with no clear D. V lost 6 bases and J lost 4, with 15 bases in between. Per the germline V gene, CDR1 is MNHNS and CDR2 is SASEGT. CDR3 size: 15 residues. This CDR3 is CASSTTKGFTGELFF. The CDR3 nucleotides are TGTGCCAGCAGCACGACAAAGGGATTCACCGGGGAGCTGTTTTTT.

The chain couples TRBV5-4 to TRBJ2-6; D is tentatively TRBD1 or TRBD2 (5 bases each). Germline V gene data show CDR1 as SGHNT and CDR2 as YYREEE (reference sequence). The CDR3 totals 15 residues. V shed 4 bases and J shed 2 bases, with 10 bases lying between them. The CDR3, as DNA: TGTGCCAGCAGCAGTAGGGGAGCTGGGGCCAACGTCCTGACTTTC. Translated, it gives CASSSRGAGANVLTF.

The chain links TRBV19 to TRBJ1-5, with a possible D match to TRBD1 (5 bases). The V gene lost 6 bases and the J gene lost 1 base, with 13 bases spanning the gap. Germline V gene data show CDR1 as LNHDA and CDR2 as SQIVND (reference sequence). This CDR3 region has 15 residues. The CDR3 region has the DNA TGTGCCAGTAGCGGACTCCGGGACAGCAATCAGCCCCAGCATTTT. Translating gives CASSGLRDSNQPQHF.

This clone was seen many times. The rearrangement joins TRBV2 to TRBJ2-7, with D unclear. The germline gives CDR1 SNHLY, CDR2 FYNNEI. The CDR3 has 11 amino acids. V lost 7 bases and J 1 base, leaving 5 bases between the germline ends. The CDR3: CASTRSYEQYF. The CDR3 DNA reads as TGTGCCAGCACGCGGTCCTACGAGCAGTACTTC.

This clone is labeled medium-sized. This chain links TRBV30 with TRBJ1-1, with D possibly matching TRBD1 (5 bases). Trimming shortened V by 0 bases and J by 4 bases, and 18 bases separated the two germline ends. Germline V lookup: CDR1 GTSNPN, CDR2 SVGIG (reference sequence). The length of the CDR3 is 16 residues. The CDR3 sequence is CAWSVQVWGPATEAFF. In DNA form, the CDR3 reads TGTGCCTGGAGTGTACAGGTTTGGGGCCCGGCCACTGAAGCTTTCTTT.

Here the CDR3 DNA reads TGTGCCAGCAGGATAGCGGGACCAACAGATACGCAGTATTTT. It codes for CASRIAGPTDTQYF. V is TRBV2 and J is TRBJ2-3; the match to TRBD2 covers 8 bases. The V segment lost 6 bases and the J segment 3 bases; nucleotides outside the gene matches: 5. CDR1 is SNHLY and CDR2 is FYNNEI in the germline V gene. The CDR3 runs to 14 residues.

The chain has TRBV28 and TRBJ1-2; TRBD1 matches 7 bases. The CDR3 has 13 amino acids. With V trimmed by 6 bases and J by 2 bases, 3 bases remained unmatched. Germline V gene sequence: CDR1 MDHEN, CDR2 SYDVKM. The CDR3 nucleotides read TGTGCCAGCAGGGTACAGGGGAACTATGGCTACACCTTC. It translates to CASRVQGNYGYTF.

Only a few counts were recorded for this clone. V is TRBV7-9 and J is TRBJ2-7, with D unresolved. The germline V gene encodes CDR1 SEHNR and CDR2 FQNEAQ (reference sequence). This CDR3 region has 14 residues. Trimming took off 1 base at V and 5 bases at J, with 12 bases between the two ends. CDR3 in DNA: TGTGCCAGCAGCTTAGTCCCCATTGACCACGAGCAGTACTTC. It codes for CASSLVPIDHEQYF.

The chain joins TRBV18 to TRBJ1-1, with a weak D call TRBD1 (6 bases). Germline CDR1 is KGHSH and CDR2 is LQKENI. V lost 5 bases and J 1 base, leaving 17 bases between the germline ends. The CDR3 contains 16 residues. CDR3 in DNA: TGTGCCAGCTCAGAAAACCAGGGGAATGAGAACACTGAAGCTTTCTTT. It encodes CASSENQGNENTEAFF.

The rearrangement uses TRBV4-3 and TRBJ1-4; 10 nucleotides agree with TRBD1. CDR3 size: 15 residues. The trim removed 3 bases at V and 6 bases at J, leaving 4 bases unmatched. Germline-derived CDR1 and CDR2 are LGHNA and YSLEER. CDR3 nucleotide sequence: TGCGCCAGCAGCCAGGAGACAGGGGGCGATGAAAAACTGTTTTTT. It encodes CASSQETGGDEKLFF.

A single count supports this clone. The chain combines TRBV5-4 with TRBJ2-1; TRBD2 matches 8 bases. The germline V gene has CDR1 SGHNT and CDR2 YYREEE (reference sequence). This CDR3 is 15 amino acids long. J gave up 6 bases and V 4 bases, and 9 bases lay outside the gene matches. The CDR3 region has the DNA TGTGCCAGCAGCCTGCGGGCGGGGGGAGGCAATGAGCAGTTCTTC. Amino acid sequence: CASSLRAGGGNEQFF.

The V call is TRBV18, the J call TRBJ1-2, with 8 positions matching TRBD1. V lost 6 bases to trimming and J lost 4 bases; unmatched junction nucleotides: 4. The CDR3 loop spans 13 amino acids. Per the germline V gene, CDR1 is KGHSH and CDR2 is LQKENI. The DNA of the CDR3 is TGTGCCAGCTCTCCGGACAGGGCCTATGGCTACACCTTC. Amino acids: CASSPDRAYGYTF.

The table lists this clone with a few counts. The junction and the germline gene differ at one end; a read error may be behind it. The V and J genes are TRBV7-6 and TRBJ2-3; 8 nucleotides line up with TRBD1. The CDR3 has 12 residues. Per the germline V gene, CDR1 is SGHVS and CDR2 is FNYEAQ. The CDR3 DNA sequence: TGTGCCAGCAGCTTGCCAGGGGGCGCGGTGGATTTT. This encodes CASSLPGGAVDF.